A single T cell receptor beta chain is shown here with its context. This clone was observed at least ten times. Its antigen target is currently unknown. Base qualities are not at hand, and no much larger clone is one base apart. Relative to germline, V is missing 4 bases and J is missing 9 bases, with 7 bases of the junction outside any gene match. Counted from cysteine to phenylalanine, this CDR3 has 15 amino acids. The DNA shown is the 45-base CDR3, in frame from base 1. CDR1 and CDR2 are drawn from the germline V gene: SGHRS, YFSETQ. This entry comes from a study of T cell responses to AZD1222 COVID-19 vaccine (dated by TCRdb to the early 2020s). A note on the overall study: TCR sequencing was performed for roughly 250 trial participants, of whom 200 to 220 were given two doses of AZD1222 and approximately 25 were given two doses of MenACWY control vaccine. Trial participants were enrolled by age into subgroups of 18-55, 56-69 and 70-plus years, and around 150, 29 and 61 TCR-sequenced participants, respectively, were included in these subgroups. Points the paper makes about the study in general: The 56-69-year group was small, and its depth increase did not reach significance, likely because of low power. The whole spike protein was spanned by vaccine-associated CD4 TCRs, and dominant responses were seen in regions 160-218 and 743-854. No day 14 peak-response samples were available, so repertoires were characterized only after the peak T cell response. Reportedly, close to half of the unique spike-specific TCRs recognized epitopes lying outside the regions that are mutated in the B.1.351 and B.1.1.7 variants. Conclusions about previously exposed vaccinees are limited because only five to seven AZD1222 recipients were SARS-CoV-2 seropositive at baseline. Participants were mostly white British, with more females than males. The authors suggested clonal diversity may have been underestimated. After two AZD1222 doses, spike-specific TCR breadth and depth were significantly higher than at day 0 and than in MenACWY recipients.

The CDR3 regions of human TCRbeta chains were analyzed by immunosequencing. From the authors' description of their analysis: TCRs in the repertoires were compared against a reference library of SARS-CoV-2-specific TCRs that had been generated with the MIRA antigen-specificity platform. Breadth meant the fraction of unique TCRs that were SARS-CoV-2-associated, whereas depth meant the fraction of total T cells that were SARS-CoV-2-associated. Using the MIRA data, every spike-specific TCR was mapped to the spike region that the TCR reacted to and assigned to either a CD4 or a CD8 class. Log10-transformed breadth and depth values were compared by one-way ANOVA with Sidak's multiple comparisons tests. The clones in this table, taken by TCRdb from immuneACCESS, are in-frame only. Not every clone is retained; where verified, under half of the shortfall comes from an unresolved V gene, and the cause of the rest is unknown. That table is the source of V, J and clone size, and D and trimming were worked out from the DNA. This sample lists around 150,000 clones; 90% to 95% were detected once. The top ten clones comprise roughly 7% of the sample.

The time point label of this sample denotes: about 28 days (+/-7) after the second vaccine dose. AZD1222 recipients whose second dose came at about 4 weeks and those whose second dose came at about 12 weeks were combined into one group, since spike-specific TCR depth and breadth did not differ between the two schedules. Samples from vaccinated people were obtained from the UK trials COV001 and COV002, which included a single-blind randomized controlled phase 2/3 trial of AZD1222 (ChAdOx1 nCoV-19) in healthy adults. Trial participant PBMC samples were collected at day 0 and day 28 after the second dose for TCRbeta chain sequencing.

Specimen: peripheral blood, collected 28 days after the second AZD1222 dose. The origin of this receptor is an adult who received the AZD1222 COVID-19 vaccine. The sequence joins TRBV5-1 to TRBJ2-2; 12 bases in the junction line up with TRBD1. The sequenced DNA is TGCGCCAGCAGCCCCGGAGGGACAGGGGGCAGGGAGCTGTTTTTT. This encodes CASSPGGTGGRELFF. When the CDR3 is completed using the reference TRBV5-1 and TRBJ2-2 genes on either side, the full variable domain is KAGVTQTPRYLIKTRGQQVTLSCSPISGHRSVSWYQQTPGQGLQFLFEYFSETQRNKGNFPGRFSGRQFSNSRSEMNVSTLELGDSALYLCASSPGGTGGRELFFGEGSRLTVL.